This entry lists 32 T cell receptor beta chains sequenced from one sample in a study of blood T cell repertoires in COVID-19. Profiled with immunoSEQ multiplex PCR; TCRdb holds only in-frame clones, not every one. Of roughly 260,000 clones in the sample, over 75% are singletons; the top ten hold 1.5% to 2%. The material sequenced was PBMCs or T cells enriched from blood (not recorded which). The receptors were sampled from a woman aged 50 to 60 who had recovered from COVID-19.

J is TRBJ2-1 and V is TRBV5-1; 15 nucleotides agree with TRBD2. Germline lookup yields CDR1 SGHRS and CDR2 YFSETQ. CDR3 length: 17 amino acids. V trimming: 4 bases; J trimming: 7 bases; junction bases outside the gene matches: 9. The CDR3 bases are TGCGCCAGCAGCCCGGGACTAGCGGGAGGCCTTGGGAATGAGCAGTTCTTC. Encoded protein: CASSPGLAGGLGNEQFF.

This chain links TRBV6-5 with TRBJ2-3, with TRBD2 matching 10 bases. Germline V gene lookup returns CDR1 MNHEY and CDR2 SVGAGI. This CDR3 comprises 16 residues. J was trimmed by 6 bases and V by 2 bases; bases with no gene match: 8. CDR3 loop: CASSYSSGRRGDTQYF. The CDR3 bases are TGTGCCAGCAGTTACAGTAGCGGGAGGAGGGGCGATACGCAGTATTTT.

This clone appeared a single time. V is TRBV25-1 and J is TRBJ1-1; perhaps TRBD1 as D (5 bases). Germline CDR1 reads MGHDK; CDR2 reads SYGVNS. The germline V and J ends were trimmed by 6 bases and 2 bases, with 13 bases remaining between them. The CDR3 has 14 residues. The CDR3 spells CASRRAGPNTEAFF. The CDR3 DNA reads TGTGCCAGCAGACGAGCGGGACCCAACACTGAAGCTTTCTTT.

CDR3: CASSVDRGLYNEQFF. As DNA, the CDR3 is TGTGCCAGCAGCGTAGACAGGGGGCTATACAATGAGCAGTTCTTC. This chain uses TRBV9 with TRBJ2-1; the match to TRBD1 covers 9 bases. Unmatched junction bases numbered 2, after V lost 0 bases and J lost 4 bases. Germline V gene lookup returns CDR1 SGDLS and CDR2 YYNGEE. This CDR3 contains 15 residues.

This chain connects TRBV6-5 to TRBJ1-6, with no clear D. The V gene lost 6 bases and the J gene lost 5 bases, with 8 bases spanning the gap. This CDR3 region has 13 residues. The V gene's germline CDR1 is MNHEY and CDR2 SVGAGI. The CDR3 region has the DNA TGTGCCAGCAGAGGTACAGATAATTCACCCCTCCACTTT. This sequence encodes CASRGTDNSPLHF.

A note on this clone: Other nucleotide sequences in the sample specify the same CDR3. The CDR3 reads CASSQDRDYGYTF. CDR3 DNA sequence: TGCGCCAGCAGCCAAGATCGCGATTATGGCTACACCTTC. The chain links TRBV4-1 to TRBJ1-2; the D is unclear. The germline V and J ends were trimmed by 0 bases and 5 bases, with 7 bases remaining between them. Looked up from germline, CDR1 is MGHRA and CDR2 is YSYEKL. CDR3 length: 13 amino acids.

The CDR3 region has the DNA TGTGCCAGCAGCCCTTTAGGGGACAATCAGCCCCAGCATTTT. Translation gives CASSPLGDNQPQHF. This sequence joins TRBV7-6 and TRBJ1-5, with a possible D match to TRBD1 (5 bases). Looked up from germline, CDR1 is SGHVS and CDR2 is FNYEAQ. The CDR3 length is 14 residues. The V gene lost 5 bases and the J gene lost 3 bases, with 11 bases spanning the gap.

J is TRBJ2-1 and V is TRBV6-1; 8 bases align to TRBD2. V lost 2 bases to trimming and J lost 0 bases; unmatched junction nucleotides: 18. Germline V gene sequence: CDR1 MNHNS, CDR2 SASEGT. This CDR3 is 21 amino acids long. CDR3 sequence (DNA): TGTGCCAGCAGTGAACCCCCGATTTCGGGACTAGTAGACAGCTCCTACAATGAGCAGTTCTTC. Its translation: CASSEPPISGLVDSSYNEQFF.

This chain connects TRBV28 to TRBJ1-1; 9 bases map to TRBD1. The CDR3 has 11 amino acids. In germline, CDR1 is MDHEN, CDR2 SYDVKM. Losses at the gene ends were 6 bases for V and 10 bases for J; bases not matched to a gene: 3. The CDR3 bases are TGTGCCAGCAGGACGGGACAGGGAGCTTTCTTT. Its protein product is CASRTGQGAFF.

This rearrangement joins TRBV25-1 to TRBJ2-5, with TRBD2 identical over 9 bases. Germline V gives CDR1 MGHDK, CDR2 SYGVNS. This CDR3 comprises 18 residues. V lost 8 bases and J lost 6; bases outside the gene matches: 22. CDR3 sequence (DNA): TGTGCCAGCGCGTCCGTCGGCGGGAGGGCCCCCGCCCGACAGACCCAGTACTTC. Its translation: CASASVGGRAPARQTQYF.

The J gene is TRBJ1-6, the V gene TRBV7-9; 8 bases align to TRBD1. The CDR3 loop spans 14 amino acids. Germline V gene lookup returns CDR1 SEHNR and CDR2 FQNEAQ (reference sequence). V lost 5 bases and J lost 9; bases outside the gene matches: 6. For the CDR3, the DNA is TGTGCCAGCAGCATCCGGGACAGGAGTTCACCCCTCCACTTT. Its translation is CASSIRDRSSPLHF.

V gene TRBV10-3 combines with J gene TRBJ2-1; TRBD2 might be the D (5 bases). Germline lookup yields CDR1 ENHRY and CDR2 SYGVKD. This CDR3 has 15 residues. The ends were cut back, 4 bases at V and 3 bases at J, with 13 bases in the middle. The CDR3 here is CAISGVANLYNEQFF. The CDR3 DNA reads TGTGCCATCAGTGGTGTAGCGAACCTCTACAATGAGCAGTTCTTC.

Here the CDR3 reads CASSYQGNYGYTF. CDR3 DNA: TGTGCCAGCAGCTATCAGGGAAACTATGGCTACACCTTC. The chain uses TRBV27 and TRBJ1-2; D is perhaps TRBD1 (5 bases). Germline CDR1 and CDR2: MNHEY and SMNVEV (reference sequence). V was shortened by 6 bases and J by 2 bases, with 10 bases between the two germline ends. This CDR3 is 13 amino acids long.

This chain connects TRBV5-8 to TRBJ1-5; unclear D gene. V was trimmed by 0 bases and J by 1 base, leaving 8 bases between them. The germline V gene has CDR1 SGHTS and CDR2 YDEGEE. The CDR3 is made up of 15 amino acids. The DNA of the CDR3 is TGTGCCAGCAGCTTGGCCTCACACAGCAATCAGCCCCAGCATTTT. Its translation: CASSLASHSNQPQHF.

The chain joins TRBV11-2 to TRBJ2-1, with D maybe TRBD2 (6 bases). Germline V gives CDR1 SGHAT, CDR2 FQNNGV. V shed 2 bases and J shed 16 bases, with 12 bases lying between them. There are 11 residues in the CDR3. CDR3 loop: CASSLPGAQFF. The CDR3 nucleotides are TGTGCCAGCAGCTTACCGGGAGCCCAATTCTTC. The entire variable domain, with the rest obtained from reference TRBV11-2 and TRBJ2-1, is as follows: EAGVAQSPRYKIIEKRQSVAFWCNPISGHATLYWYQQILGQGPKLLIQFQNNGVVDDSQLPKDRFSAERLKGVDSTLKIQPAKLEDSAVYLCASSLPGAQFFGPGTRLTVL.

The chain employs TRBV27 and TRBJ2-1; 8 bases are shared with TRBD2. J was trimmed by 4 bases and V by 6 bases; bases with no gene match: 17. Germline values: CDR1 MNHEY, CDR2 SMNVEV (reference sequence). The CDR3 sequence is 18 residues long. This CDR3 reads CASSGSLGSGSEYNEQFF. CDR3 DNA sequence: TGTGCCAGCAGCGGGTCGTTAGGAAGCGGGAGTGAGTACAATGAGCAGTTCTTC.

The genes are TRBV2 and TRBJ2-1; TRBD2 aligns across 8 bases. In germline, CDR1 is SNHLY, CDR2 FYNNEI. This CDR3 is 14 amino acids long. J lost 8 bases, V lost 5 bases, and 8 bases had no gene match. The CDR3 nucleotides read TGTGCCAGCAGTTCAGCGGGAGCCCTCGATGAGCAGTTCTTC. As protein: CASSSAGALDEQFF.

Concerning this clone itself: Other DNA sequences from this sample encode an identical CDR3 as well. The CDR3 sequence: CASSYGGSNTDTQYF. CDR3 nucleotide sequence: TGTGCCAGCAGTTACGGCGGCAGTAACACAGATACGCAGTATTTT. The genes are TRBV6-6 and TRBJ2-3; D gene uncertain. CDR1 MNHNY and CDR2 SVGAGI come from the germline V gene (reference sequence). The CDR3 totals 15 residues. Trimming cost V 2 bases and J 2 bases, with 11 bases left between them.

J is TRBJ2-3 and V is TRBV9, with D possibly TRBD1 on 6 matching bases. The CDR3 length is 16 residues. V was cut by 0 bases and J by 4 bases, with 15 bases left in between. In germline, CDR1 is SGDLS, CDR2 YYNGEE. CDR3 bases: TGTGCCAGCAGCGTAGATGTAGGGGGTTACCCAGATACGCAGTATTTT. Translated, it gives CASSVDVGGYPDTQYF. Full variable domain (rest looked up from reference TRBV9 and TRBJ2-3): DSGVTQTPKHLITATGQRVTLRCSPRSGDLSVYWYQQSLDQGLQFLIQYYNGEERAKGNILERFSAQQFPDLHSELNLSSLELGDSALYFCASSVDVGGYPDTQYFGPGTRLTVL.

The chain has TRBV6-5 and TRBJ1-1; the match to TRBD1 covers 11 bases. J was trimmed by 3 bases and V by 6 bases; bases with no gene match: 3. The CDR3 extends over 14 amino acids. CDR1 MNHEY and CDR2 SVGAGI come from the germline V gene. The CDR3 coding sequence is TGTGCCAGCAGCTGGGACAGGGGGGACACTGAAGCTTTCTTT. This encodes CASSWDRGDTEAFF.

This chain links TRBV28 with TRBJ1-5; TRBD1 aligns across 10 bases. This CDR3 spans 15 amino acids. V trimming: 3 bases; J trimming: 5 bases; junction bases outside the gene matches: 4. Germline CDR1 MDHEN, CDR2 SYDVKM. CDR3 in DNA: TGTGCCAGCAGTTTGAGGGGACAGGGGCATCAGCCCCAGCATTTT. Translating gives CASSLRGQGHQPQHF. The full variable domain, completed using reference TRBV28 and TRBJ1-5, is DVKVTQSSRYLVKRTGEKVFLECVQDMDHENMFWYRQDPGLGLRLIYFSYDVKMKEKGDIPEGYSVSREKKERFSLILESASTNQTSMYLCASSLRGQGHQPQHFGDGTRLSIL.

The rearrangement links TRBV28 to TRBJ2-1, with D perhaps matching TRBD1 (6 bases). Trimming pared 3 bases from V and 5 bases from J, leaving 14 bases between. The CDR3 extends over 15 amino acids. The germline V gene encodes CDR1 MDHEN and CDR2 SYDVKM. The CDR3 region is CASSLRGYHNNEQFF. Written as DNA, the CDR3 is TGTGCCAGCAGTTTGAGGGGGTATCACAACAATGAGCAGTTCTTC.

The V and J genes are TRBV7-8 and TRBJ2-5, with 15 bases fitting TRBD2. After removal of 3 bases from V and 3 bases from J, the junction contained 2 bases not matched to a gene. CDR1 is SGHVS, CDR2 FQNEAQ, per germline. The CDR3 is 16 residues long. CDR3 region: CASSFGLAGGEETQYF. In DNA, the CDR3 is TGTGCCAGCAGCTTTGGACTAGCGGGAGGGGAAGAGACCCAGTACTTC.

This chain uses TRBV19 with TRBJ2-7; 10 nucleotides line up with TRBD1. CDR1 and CDR2 (germline): LNHDA, SQIVND (reference sequence). V was pared by 3 bases and J by 1 base, with 9 bases of the junction left unmatched. The CDR3 runs to 17 residues. For the CDR3, the DNA is TGTGCCAGTAGTATCGACAGGGGGCGCATTAGGTCCTACGAGCAGTACTTC. Translating it yields CASSIDRGRIRSYEQYF.

This clone occurred a few times. This rearrangement joins TRBV7-3 to TRBJ2-3, with 9 bases matching TRBD1. J was trimmed by 1 base and V by 0 bases; bases with no gene match: 2. Looked up from germline, CDR1 is SGHTA and CDR2 is FQGTGA. The CDR3 spans 16 residues. Here the CDR3 DNA reads TGTGCCAGCAGCTTAACCCGGGACAGGGGCACAGATACGCAGTATTTT. Translated: CASSLTRDRGTDTQYF. Using reference TRBV7-3 and TRBJ2-3 for the parts outside the CDR3, the full variable domain is GAGVSQTPSNKVTEKGKYVELRCDPISGHTALYWYRQSLGQGPEFLIYFQGTGAADDSGLPNDRFFAVRPEGSVSTLKIQRTERGDSAVYLCASSLTRDRGTDTQYFGPGTRLTVL.

Points on this clone: An end of the junction does not agree with germline; a read error may underlie this. The V gene is TRBV7-9, the J gene TRBJ2-3; 15 bases match TRBD2. The CDR3 extends over 17 amino acids. Germline lookup yields CDR1 SEHNR and CDR2 FQNEAQ (reference sequence). The CDR3 nucleotides are TGTGCCAGCAGCCTGGGACTAGCGGGAGGTGTAACAGACACGCAGTATTTT. Its translation: CASSLGLAGGVTDTQYF.

The gene calls are TRBV5-1 and TRBJ2-3, with 10 bases aligning to TRBD2. V lost 0 bases, J lost 6 bases, and 13 bases stayed unmatched. Germline V gene lookup returns CDR1 SGHRS and CDR2 YFSETQ. This CDR3 has 18 residues. The CDR3, as DNA: TGCGCCAGCAGCTTGGCGGATAGTTCTAGCGGGAGTGGGGATACGCAGTATTTT. Translation gives CASSLADSSSGSGDTQYF.

V is TRBV19 and J is TRBJ1-2, with 8 bases matching TRBD1. The CDR3 extends over 14 amino acids. Germline CDR1 is LNHDA and CDR2 is SQIVND (reference sequence). After removal of 4 bases from V and 1 base from J, the junction contained 2 bases not matched to a gene. The CDR3, as DNA: TGTGCCAGTAGTACCGACAGGGGTAACTATGGCTACACCTTC. This translates into CASSTDRGNYGYTF.

Only one count was recorded for this clone. This chain links TRBV6-5 with TRBJ1-5; 8 bases align to TRBD1. The CDR3 has 14 residues. The germline V gene has CDR1 MNHEY and CDR2 SVGAGI. V gave up 7 bases and J gave up 4 bases; unmatched junction bases: 6. The CDR3 nucleotides are TGTGCCAGCACCCGGACAGGGATGAATCAGCCCCAGCATTTT. Translation: CASTRTGMNQPQHF.

J is TRBJ1-1 and V is TRBV27; TRBD1 matches at 9 bases. Germline lookup yields CDR1 MNHEY and CDR2 SMNVEV (reference sequence). The J segment lost 5 bases and the V segment lost 5 bases, leaving 9 bases of the junction unmatched. The CDR3 loop spans 15 amino acids. Written as DNA, the CDR3 is TGTGCCAGCAGTATAACCGGGACAGGGTGGACTGAAGCTTTCTTT. Amino acids: CASSITGTGWTEAFF.

The chain uses TRBV28 and TRBJ2-2; TRBD1 matches 7 bases. CDR3 length equals 15 residues. Germline CDR1 MDHEN, CDR2 SYDVKM. V trimming: 1 base; J trimming: 7 bases; junction bases outside the gene matches: 6. The CDR3 spells CASSLYPPGGGELFF. Here the CDR3 DNA reads TGTGCCAGCAGTTTATACCCCCCAGGGGGCGGGGAGCTGTTTTTT. Using reference TRBV28 and TRBJ2-2 for the parts outside the CDR3, the full variable domain is DVKVTQSSRYLVKRTGEKVFLECVQDMDHENMFWYRQDPGLGLRLIYFSYDVKMKEKGDIPEGYSVSREKKERFSLILESASTNQTSMYLCASSLYPPGGGELFFGEGSRLTVL.

The chain has TRBV7-9 and TRBJ2-7; D is possibly TRBD2 (5 bases). Germline assignment: CDR1 SEHNR and CDR2 FQNEAQ (reference sequence). The CDR3 length is 13 residues. Trimming took 5 bases from V and 2 from J, leaving 10 bases between them. The CDR3 here is CASSPHGTYEQYF. The CDR3 nucleotides read TGTGCCAGCAGCCCCCACGGGACCTACGAGCAGTACTTC.